These 13 T cell receptor beta chains originate from one sample sequenced in a study of blood T cell repertoires in COVID-19. Sequencing used immunoSEQ multiplex PCR; TCRdb keeps in-frame clones, though not all of them. The table lists some 450,000 clones, around 88% of them singletons. Material: peripheral blood. The receptors were gathered from a woman in her forties or fifties with COVID-19, enrolled during active disease.

V is TRBV5-1 and J is TRBJ1-2; weak D call: TRBD1 (5 bases). Trimming took off 2 bases at V and 7 bases at J, with 12 bases between the two ends. The CDR3 sequence is 13 residues long. Germline V gene sequence: CDR1 SGHRS, CDR2 YFSETQ. CDR3 amino acids: CASSFSGGSGYTF. The CDR3 coding sequence is TGCGCCAGCAGCTTCTCCGGGGGATCTGGCTACACCTTC.

This chain links TRBV29-1 with TRBJ1-2; D gene unclear. This CDR3 is built from 13 residues. Germline V gene sequence: CDR1 SQVTM, CDR2 ANQGSEA. Trimming pared 7 bases from V and 4 bases from J, leaving 16 bases between. Here the CDR3 DNA reads TGCAGCGCAGGACTGGAGGAAAGCTATGGCTACACCTTC. It encodes CSAGLEESYGYTF.

The chain joins TRBV3-1 (or the pseudogene TRBV3-2) to TRBJ2-3; 10 bases fit TRBD2. The V gene's germline CDR1 is LGHDT and CDR2 YNNKEL (reference sequence). The J segment lost 1 base and the V segment lost 1 base, leaving 2 bases of the junction unmatched. The CDR3 extends over 16 amino acids. The CDR3 reads CASSQVTSGGTDTQYF. CDR3 DNA sequence: TGTGCCAGCAGCCAAGTAACTAGCGGGGGCACAGATACGCAGTATTTT.

This clone was observed a few times. The J gene is TRBJ1-1, the V gene TRBV5-1; TRBD1 aligns across 9 bases. CDR3 length: 14 residues. In germline, CDR1 is SGHRS, CDR2 YFSETQ. The V and J ends lost 4 bases and 4 bases, in that order; junction bases with no gene match: 5. Here the CDR3 reads CASSPRQGGTEAFF. For the CDR3, the DNA is TGCGCCAGCAGCCCTCGACAGGGGGGCACTGAAGCTTTCTTT. Full variable domain (remainder filled in from reference TRBV5-1 and TRBJ1-1): KAGVTQTPRYLIKTRGQQVTLSCSPISGHRSVSWYQQTPGQGLQFLFEYFSETQRNKGNFPGRFSGRQFSNSRSEMNVSTLELGDSALYLCASSPRQGGTEAFFGQGTRLTVV.

CDR3 bases: TGCAGCGCCGCCAGGGGGGCCGTGGAAGAGACCCAGTACTTC. Its translation is CSAARGAVEETQYF. The J gene is TRBJ2-5, the V gene TRBV29-1; a weak D match, TRBD1 (7 bases). The CDR3 has 14 residues. CDR1 SQVTM and CDR2 ANQGSEA come from the germline V gene. V gave up 7 bases and J gave up 3 bases, with 18 bases separating them.

The chain combines TRBV7-9 with TRBJ1-4; possibly TRBD1 for D (5 bases). V dropped 5 bases and J dropped 8 bases, with 21 bases sitting between them. Germline values: CDR1 SEHNR, CDR2 FQNEAQ (reference sequence). This CDR3 is built from 16 residues. The CDR3 sequence is CASSLQSTRAGEKLFF. The CDR3 DNA is TGTGCCAGCAGCCTACAAAGCACCAGGGCGGGGGAAAAACTGTTTTTT.

The rearrangement joins TRBV18 to TRBJ1-6, with 8 nucleotides matching TRBD1. Germline CDR1 and CDR2: KGHSH and LQKENI. V gave up 5 bases and J gave up 6 bases; unmatched junction bases: 9. The CDR3 sequence is 16 residues long. CDR3 protein: CASSTRRGPLNSPLHF. As DNA, the CDR3 is TGTGCCAGCTCAACACGCAGGGGGCCTCTTAATTCACCCCTCCACTTT. Using reference TRBV18 and TRBJ1-6 for the parts outside the CDR3, the full variable domain is NAGVMQNPRHLVRRRGQEARLRCSPMKGHSHVYWYRQLPEEGLKFMVYLQKENIIDESGMPKERFSAEFPKEGPSILRIQQVVRGDSAAYFCASSTRRGPLNSPLHFGNGTRLTVT.

This clone was counted between two and nine times. CDR3 sequence: CASSLTGGETQYF. The CDR3 bases are TGTGCCAGCAGCCTCACAGGGGGTGAGACCCAGTACTTC. V gene TRBV7-8 combines with J gene TRBJ2-5, with 8 bases lining up with TRBD1. The V segment lost 5 bases and the J segment 5 bases; nucleotides outside the gene matches: 4. Germline CDR1 and CDR2: SGHVS and FQNEAQ. The CDR3 runs 13 residues.

This rearrangement joins TRBV6-5 to TRBJ1-4; the D gene is possibly TRBD1 (5 bases). Trimming stripped 6 bases from V and 0 bases from J, with 11 bases between. The germline gives CDR1 MNHEY, CDR2 SVGAGI. The CDR3 sequence is 15 residues long. CDR3 region: CASRRDSSTNEKLFF. CDR3 nucleotide sequence: TGTGCCAGCAGACGTGACAGTTCAACTAATGAAAAACTGTTTTTT.

The chain uses TRBV29-1 and TRBJ1-2; D unclear. Trimming shortened V by 6 bases and J by 6 bases, and 17 bases separated the two germline ends. Germline V gene lookup returns CDR1 SQVTM and CDR2 ANQGSEA. CDR3 size: 13 residues. CDR3 loop: CSVERGLGDGYTF. CDR3 nucleotides: TGCAGCGTAGAACGGGGTCTTGGGGATGGCTACACCTTC.

V gene TRBV10-2 combines with J gene TRBJ1-2; 8 bases fit TRBD1. CDR3 length: 13 amino acids. Germline trimming cut 6 bases from V and 5 bases from J; bases unmatched to any gene: 5. From germline, CDR1 is WSHSY and CDR2 SAAADI. The CDR3 is CASSPGQAYGYTF. The CDR3 coding sequence is TGCGCCAGCAGCCCGGGACAGGCATATGGCTACACCTTC.

J is TRBJ1-1 and V is TRBV6-2 or TRBV6-3; tentative D call: TRBD1 (5 bases). CDR1 is MNHEY, CDR2 SVGEGT, per germline. CDR3 length equals 16 residues. The V and J ends lost 4 bases and 0 bases respectively, with 15 bases between them. The CDR3 reads CASSFPRGKLNTEAFF. The CDR3 DNA follows: TGTGCCAGCAGTTTCCCTCGGGGGAAACTGAACACTGAAGCTTTCTTT.

The V gene is TRBV7-9, the J gene TRBJ2-7; perhaps TRBD1 as D (6 bases). This CDR3 comprises 17 residues. V was clipped by 7 bases and J by 2 bases, with 24 bases between them. The germline V gene encodes CDR1 SEHNR and CDR2 FQNEAQ (reference sequence). The CDR3 spells CASTLRTRGTAAYEQYF. Written as DNA, the CDR3 is TGTGCCAGCACCCTACGTACGAGGGGGACGGCAGCCTACGAGCAGTACTTC.